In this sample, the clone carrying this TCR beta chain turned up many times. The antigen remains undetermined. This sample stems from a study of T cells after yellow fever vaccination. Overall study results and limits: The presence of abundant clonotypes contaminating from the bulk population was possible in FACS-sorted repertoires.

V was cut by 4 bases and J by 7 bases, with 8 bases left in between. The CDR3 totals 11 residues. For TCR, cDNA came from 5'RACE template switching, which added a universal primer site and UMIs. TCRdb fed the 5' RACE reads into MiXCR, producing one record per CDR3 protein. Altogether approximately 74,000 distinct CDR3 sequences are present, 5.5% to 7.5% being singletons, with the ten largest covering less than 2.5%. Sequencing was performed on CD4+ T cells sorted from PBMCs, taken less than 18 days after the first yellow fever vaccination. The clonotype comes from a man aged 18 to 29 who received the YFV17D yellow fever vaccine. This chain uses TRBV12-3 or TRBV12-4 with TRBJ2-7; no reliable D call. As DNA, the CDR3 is TGTGCCAGCAGTTCAGGACGGGAGCAGTACTTC. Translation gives CASSSGREQYF.